The 26 T cell receptor beta chains below come from one sample, sequenced in a study of blood T cell repertoires in COVID-19. Libraries were prepared by immunoSEQ multiplex PCR; TCRdb keeps only in-frame clonotypes and omits some of them. Seen here are under 400,000 clones, around 86% observed once, and the top ten hold 3.5% to 4.5%. What was sequenced was PBMCs or T cells enriched from blood (not recorded which). These receptors came from a woman in her thirties or forties with acute COVID-19.

This clone came up once. The V call is TRBV4-2, the J call TRBJ1-2; D not resolved. This CDR3 has 17 residues. The germline V and J ends were trimmed by 0 bases and 6 bases, with 20 bases remaining between them. The germline V gene encodes CDR1 LGHNA and CDR2 YNFKEQ. CDR3: CASSQERAGIDAHGYTF. The DNA of the CDR3 is TGTGCCAGCAGCCAAGAAAGGGCCGGGATAGATGCACATGGCTACACCTTC.

The table lists this clone with a few counts. The chain uses TRBV7-2 and TRBJ2-7, with D possibly being TRBD2 (7 bases). The CDR3 covers 14 residues. Germline-derived CDR1 and CDR2 are SGHTA and FQGNSA. V was pared by 2 bases and J by 6 bases, with 14 bases between. CDR3 nucleotides: TGTGCCAGCAGCTTATCCGGGGGCGGGGGCGAGCAGTACTTC. This gives the protein CASSLSGGGGEQYF.

The chain employs TRBV5-8 and TRBJ2-3; a weak D match, TRBD1 (6 bases). Trimming pared 5 bases from V and 6 bases from J, leaving 19 bases between. Germline CDR1 is SGHTS and CDR2 is YDEGEE. This CDR3 comprises 15 residues. CDR3 bases: TGTGCCAGCAGTTCCTATCAGGGGCGTCGTGATACGCAGTATTTT. It codes for CASSSYQGRRDTQYF.

The chain couples TRBV12-3 or TRBV12-4 to TRBJ2-3, with D unresolved. The CDR3 is made up of 11 amino acids. V lost 7 bases, J lost 6 bases, and 8 bases lay in between. The CDR3, as DNA: TGTGCCAGCAACTCCCCGGATACGCAGTATTTT. It codes for CASNSPDTQYF.

The J gene is TRBJ2-2, the V gene TRBV12-3 or TRBV12-4; 10 positions match TRBD2. The CDR3 totals 12 residues. V was pared by 11 bases and J by 6 bases, with 3 bases of the junction left unmatched. CDR3 sequence (DNA): TGTGCCGCGACTAGCGGGTCCGGGGAGCTGTTTTTT. Amino acid sequence: CAATSGSGELFF.

The chain links TRBV4-1 to TRBJ1-1; no reliable D call. The V end was cut by 1 base, the J end by 4 bases, with 13 bases between. The germline V gene has CDR1 MGHRA and CDR2 YSYEKL. The CDR3 runs to 15 residues. The CDR3 here is CASSQAKGGTTEAFF. The CDR3 DNA reads as TGCGCCAGCAGCCAAGCCAAAGGAGGAACCACTGAAGCTTTCTTT.

The chain couples TRBV15 to TRBJ1-4; 11 positions match TRBD1. The CDR3 sequence is 16 residues long. Germline V gene data show CDR1 as LNHNV and CDR2 as YYDKDF (reference sequence). Trimming at V came to 2 bases and at J to 6 bases, leaving 5 bases not matched to a gene. The CDR3 here is CATSRRPGQGDEKLFF. In DNA, the CDR3 is TGTGCCACCAGCAGAAGACCGGGACAGGGGGATGAAAAACTGTTTTTT.

This clone appeared a single time. The genes are TRBV19 and TRBJ2-7; 11 bases fit TRBD1. The V gene's germline CDR1 is LNHDA and CDR2 SQIVND (reference sequence). This CDR3 comprises 15 residues. The V and J ends lost 5 bases and 4 bases, in that order; junction bases with no gene match: 7. This CDR3 is CASSVGTGGLYEQYF. The CDR3 coding sequence is TGTGCCAGTAGTGTCGGGACAGGGGGACTTTACGAGCAGTACTTC.

The rearrangement links TRBV27 to TRBJ1-6; D is unclear. The CDR3 runs to 14 residues. The V end was cut by 3 bases, the J end by 0 bases, with 3 bases between. CDR1 and CDR2 from the germline V gene are MNHEY and SMNVEV (reference sequence). The DNA of the CDR3 is TGTGCCAGCAGTTTGAGCTCCTATAATTCACCCCTCCACTTT. This sequence encodes CASSLSSYNSPLHF.

This chain links TRBV5-1 with TRBJ2-1, with a possible D match to TRBD2 (6 bases). The CDR3 is made up of 17 amino acids. Germline assignment: CDR1 SGHRS and CDR2 YFSETQ. Trimming cost V 3 bases and J 7 bases, with 23 bases left between them. The CDR3 nucleotides read TGCGCCAGCAGCTCCGACTGGCTAGCGCAGATAGGAAATGAGCAGTTCTTC. Translated, it gives CASSSDWLAQIGNEQFF.

The CDR3 coding sequence is TGCGCCAGCAGCCAAGATACACGAGGGGGTACCTACGAGCAGTACTTC. It codes for CASSQDTRGGTYEQYF. V and J are TRBV4-3 and TRBJ2-7; D may be TRBD1 (6 bases). The ends were cut back, 0 bases at V and 2 bases at J, with 14 bases in the middle. The germline gives CDR1 LGHNA, CDR2 YSLEER. CDR3 length: 16 amino acids.

The J gene is TRBJ1-1, the V gene TRBV11-2; no firm D call. V was cut by 3 bases and J by 0 bases, with 8 bases left in between. The CDR3 contains 14 residues. Germline-derived CDR1 and CDR2 are SGHAT and FQNNGV. The CDR3 is CASSFAGMNTEAFF. The DNA for the CDR3 is TGTGCCAGCAGCTTTGCGGGAATGAACACTGAAGCTTTCTTT.

This clone was seen only a few times. The DNA of the CDR3 is TGCGCCAGCAGCTTGGTACCCAGTCTCAATCAGCCCCAGCATTTT. Translated: CASSLVPSLNQPQHF. The genes are TRBV5-1 and TRBJ1-5, with no clear D. Germline V gene lookup returns CDR1 SGHRS and CDR2 YFSETQ. The CDR3 totals 15 residues. V lost 0 bases, J lost 3 bases, and 10 bases lay in between.

The chain links TRBV28 to TRBJ1-1; D remains unclear. Germline assignment: CDR1 MDHEN and CDR2 SYDVKM. V shed 3 bases and J shed 2 bases, with 4 bases lying between them. There are 12 residues in the CDR3. The CDR3 spells CASSFPNTEAFF. CDR3 in DNA: TGTGCCAGCAGTTTTCCTAACACTGAAGCTTTCTTT.

The J gene is TRBJ2-2, the V gene TRBV9, with D unclear. The CDR3 is 14 residues long. Per the germline V gene, CDR1 is SGDLS and CDR2 is YYNGEE. Trimming took off 0 bases at V and 4 bases at J, with 7 bases between the two ends. The CDR3 sequence is CASSVETRTGELFF. The CDR3, as DNA: TGTGCCAGCAGCGTAGAGACACGCACCGGGGAGCTGTTTTTT.

The chain couples TRBV28 to TRBJ1-1, with D possibly TRBD1 on 6 matching bases. The germline V gene encodes CDR1 MDHEN and CDR2 SYDVKM. Deletions cut 4 bases from V and 0 bases from J, with 9 bases between. The CDR3 runs 14 residues. CDR3 coding DNA: TGTGCCAGCAGTTCACAGGGCATGAACACTGAAGCTTTCTTT. Amino acid sequence: CASSSQGMNTEAFF.

J is TRBJ1-1 and V is TRBV6-5; D might be TRBD1 (6 bases). Germline V gene lookup returns CDR1 MNHEY and CDR2 SVGAGI. Trimming shortened V by 10 bases and J by 4 bases, and 10 bases separated the two germline ends. The CDR3 length is 11 residues. The CDR3 here is CATHRATEAFF. The CDR3 DNA reads as TGTGCCACCCACAGGGCCACTGAAGCTTTCTTT.

V and J are TRBV11-2 and TRBJ2-3, with TRBD2 matching over 9 bases. The CDR3 has 18 amino acids. Germline V gene lookup returns CDR1 SGHAT and CDR2 FQNNGV. Trimming removed 1 base from V and 0 bases from J; junction bases left unmatched: 8. The CDR3 nucleotides are TGTGCCAGCAGCTTAGGGCGGCGGGGGGGATCTAGCACAGATACGCAGTATTTT. This gives the protein CASSLGRRGGSSTDTQYF.

This clone has more than one count but fewer than ten. This rearrangement joins TRBV28 to TRBJ1-3; 7 bases align to TRBD1. The trim removed 5 bases at V and 0 bases at J, leaving 7 bases unmatched. The germline V gene encodes CDR1 MDHEN and CDR2 SYDVKM. The CDR3 extends over 16 amino acids. Here the CDR3 reads CASSRQGLGSGNTIYF. In DNA form, the CDR3 reads TGTGCCAGCAGTCGACAGGGATTAGGCTCTGGAAACACCATATATTTT.

V usage is TRBV25-1 and J usage is TRBJ2-2, with D maybe TRBD2 (5 bases). CDR3 size: 16 residues. Germline V gene lookup returns CDR1 MGHDK and CDR2 SYGVNS. With 1 base removed from V and 1 base from J, the gap between germline ends came to 10 bases. CDR3 sequence reads: CASSELGSGNTGELFF. The CDR3, as DNA: TGTGCCAGCAGTGAATTAGGGAGTGGGAACACCGGGGAGCTGTTTTTT.

The chain carries TRBV28 and TRBJ2-7; TRBD1 is a possible D gene (6 bases). Trimming stripped 7 bases from V and 0 bases from J, with 13 bases between. This CDR3 is 14 amino acids long. Germline CDR1 reads MDHEN; CDR2 reads SYDVKM. Here the CDR3 reads CASTTTGSSYEQYF. The CDR3 nucleotides are TGTGCCAGCACCACAACAGGGAGCTCCTACGAGCAGTACTTC.

This clone occurred once. V and J are TRBV19 and TRBJ2-1; TRBD2 matches 13 bases. The CDR3 consists of 15 residues. Trimming at V came to 4 bases and at J to 5 bases, leaving 2 bases not matched to a gene. Germline CDR1 and CDR2: LNHDA and SQIVND (reference sequence). For the CDR3, the DNA is TGTGCCAGTAGTAGGGGACTAGCGGGGCACAATGAGCAGTTCTTC. Its protein product is CASSRGLAGHNEQFF.

The chain joins TRBV28 to TRBJ1-5; the D gene is possibly TRBD1 (6 bases). From germline, CDR1 is MDHEN and CDR2 SYDVKM. The V gene lost 3 bases and the J gene lost 6 bases, with 15 bases spanning the gap. The length of the CDR3 is 15 residues. Here the CDR3 reads CASSLGAAGRQPQHF. The CDR3 bases are TGTGCCAGCAGTTTGGGGGCCGCCGGCCGTCAGCCCCAGCATTTT.

This clone came up a few times. The chain recombines TRBV6-5 with TRBJ1-1; possibly TRBD1 for D (6 bases). In germline, CDR1 is MNHEY, CDR2 SVGAGI. This CDR3 is built from 16 residues. Trimming took 0 bases from V and 10 from J, leaving 21 bases between them. Here the CDR3 reads CASSYSGRGARSLAFF. The CDR3 bases are TGTGCCAGCAGTTACTCAGGACGGGGGGCGAGAAGTTTAGCTTTCTTT.

The chain uses TRBV27 and TRBJ2-7, with 7 bases lining up with TRBD1. CDR3 length: 16 residues. Germline V CDR1 and CDR2: MNHEY, SMNVEV (reference sequence). V was clipped by 4 bases and J by 0 bases; unmatched bases: 9. The CDR3 sequence is CASSSDRVLSSYEQYF. CDR3 DNA: TGTGCCAGCAGTTCAGACAGGGTCTTAAGCTCCTACGAGCAGTACTTC.

This chain links TRBV28 with TRBJ1-4; no clear D. Trimming shortened V by 11 bases and J by 8 bases, and 18 bases separated the two germline ends. Germline values: CDR1 MDHEN, CDR2 SYDVKM. The CDR3 is made up of 13 amino acids. The chain's CDR3 is CAGASRRWEKLFF. In DNA, the CDR3 is TGTGCCGGAGCCTCACGGAGGTGGGAAAAACTGTTTTTT.